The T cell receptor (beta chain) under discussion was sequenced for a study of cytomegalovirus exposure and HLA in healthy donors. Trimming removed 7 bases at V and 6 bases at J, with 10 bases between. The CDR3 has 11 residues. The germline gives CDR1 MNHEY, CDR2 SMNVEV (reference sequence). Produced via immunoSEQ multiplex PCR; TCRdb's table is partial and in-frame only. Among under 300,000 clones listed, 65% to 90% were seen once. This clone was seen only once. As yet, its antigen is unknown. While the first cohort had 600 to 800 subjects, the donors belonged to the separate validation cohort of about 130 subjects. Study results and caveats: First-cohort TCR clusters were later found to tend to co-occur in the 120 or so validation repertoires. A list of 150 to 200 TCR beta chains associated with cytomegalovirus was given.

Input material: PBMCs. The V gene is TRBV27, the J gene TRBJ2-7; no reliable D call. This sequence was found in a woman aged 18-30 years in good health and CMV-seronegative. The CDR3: CASILDGEQYF. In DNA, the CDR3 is TGTGCCAGCATCCTAGACGGCGAGCAGTACTTC.